This TCR beta chain derives from a study of blood T cell repertoires in COVID-19. Study context: The United States, Italy and Spain supplied acute and convalescent COVID-19 samples. PBMCs, B-cell-depleted T cells, or T cells were the source of the cDNA or gDNA that made up the material.

In its sample, this clone was seen once. CDR1 SGHAT and CDR2 FQNNGV come from the germline V gene. The CDR3 extends over 15 amino acids. V trimming: 4 bases; J trimming: 5 bases; junction bases outside the gene matches: 7. Per the original data handling: Nucleated cell counts were estimated from reference gene primer amplification. Method: immunoSEQ multiplex PCR; TCRdb's copy keeps in-frame clones and lacks some. D and trimming were read from the DNA, whereas the V and J calls and clone size are those reported in that table. Of roughly 200,000 clones listed, less than 85% are singletons. This TCR derives from a woman aged 70-85 years with acute or convalescent COVID-19. The chain recombines TRBV11-2 with TRBJ2-7, with TRBD2 matching over 11 bases. The sequenced sample consisted of peripheral blood. The CDR3 DNA sequence: TGTGCCAGCAGCTCCGTTAGCGGGAGGGAAAACGAGCAGTACTTC. Its protein is CASSSVSGRENEQYF.